This T cell receptor (beta chain) was captured in a study of cytomegalovirus exposure and HLA in healthy donors. Study-wide results and limits: On later analysis, the bulk of CMV-associated TCR beta chains appeared to be HLA-restricted.

Vbeta (60) and Jbeta (13) primers were used in the PCR. Libraries were prepared by immunoSEQ multiplex PCR; TCRdb keeps only in-frame clonotypes and omits some of them. The repertoire holds about 110,000 clones, with 75% to 80% as singletons. Comment on this clone: Its specificity is not known.

This CDR3 is built from 15 residues. V lost 6 bases to trimming and J lost 0 bases, with 12 bases between them. The germline gives CDR1 MNHNY, CDR2 SVGAGI (reference sequence). The sequenced sample consisted of PBMCs. The sequence was obtained from a woman aged 25 to 39 in good health and CMV-seronegative. The V gene is TRBV6-6, the J gene TRBJ1-3; D is undetermined. CDR3 loop: CASRHGKRSGNTIYF. CDR3 bases: TGTGCCAGCAGACACGGAAAGCGCTCTGGAAACACCATATATTTT.